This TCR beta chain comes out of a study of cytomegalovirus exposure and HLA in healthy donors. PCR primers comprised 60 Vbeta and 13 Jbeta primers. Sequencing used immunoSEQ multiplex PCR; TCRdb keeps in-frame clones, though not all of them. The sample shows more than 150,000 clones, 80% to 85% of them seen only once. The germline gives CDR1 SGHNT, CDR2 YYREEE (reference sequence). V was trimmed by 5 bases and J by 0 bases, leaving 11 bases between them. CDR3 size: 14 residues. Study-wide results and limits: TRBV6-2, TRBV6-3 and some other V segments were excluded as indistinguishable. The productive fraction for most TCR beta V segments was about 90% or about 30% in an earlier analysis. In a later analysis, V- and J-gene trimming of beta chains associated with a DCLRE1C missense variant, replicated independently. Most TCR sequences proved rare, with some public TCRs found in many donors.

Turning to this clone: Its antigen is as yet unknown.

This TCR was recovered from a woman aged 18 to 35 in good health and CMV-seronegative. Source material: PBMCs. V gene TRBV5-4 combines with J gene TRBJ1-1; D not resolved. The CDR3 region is CASRPTGMNTEAFF. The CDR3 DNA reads TGTGCCAGCAGGCCTACGGGTATGAACACTGAAGCTTTCTTT. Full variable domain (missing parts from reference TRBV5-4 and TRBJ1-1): ETGVTQSPTHLIKTRGQQVTLRCSSQSGHNTVSWYQQALGQGPQFIFQYYREEENGRGNFPPRFSGLQFPNYSSELNVNALELDDSALYLCASRPTGMNTEAFFGQGTRLTVV.